This TCR beta chain was identified during a study of cytomegalovirus exposure and HLA in healthy donors. PCR employed 60 Vbeta and 13 Jbeta primers. In the study's own analysis: Later work found 80 million or so unique TCR beta chains, with about 10 million shared. The protocol was immunoSEQ multiplex PCR, while the TCRdb copy is restricted to in-frame clones and leaves out a portion. V and J calls and clone size are copied from that table; D and trimming were computed from the DNA. The sample records about 86,000 clones, over 70% being singletons. The sequenced sample consisted of PBMCs. The sequence was obtained from a man in his fifties or sixties in good health and CMV-seronegative.

The CDR3 loop is CASSSQRTVFMNTEAFF. The DNA for the CDR3 is TGTGCCAGCAGCTCCCAGCGGACAGTATTTATGAACACTGAAGCTTTCTTT. The chain carries TRBV7-9 and TRBJ1-1; D may be TRBD1 (6 bases). Germline values: CDR1 SEHNR, CDR2 FQNEAQ (reference sequence). The CDR3 covers 17 residues. Trimming removed 4 bases from V and 0 bases from J, with 18 bases in between.